Shown below are 24 T cell receptor beta chains from a single sample sequenced in a study of beta chain features in type 1 diabetes. Sequenced material consisted of expressed TCRB transcripts (all of the isolated RNA was reverse transcribed). TCRdb's copy holds only in-frame clones and misses some; the assay was immunoSEQ multiplex PCR. The sample has around 450,000 clones, about 10% seen once; the top ten hold 0.035% to 0.05%. The sequenced sample consisted of naive CD4+ T cells from blood. These receptors all stem from a woman aged 18 to 35 in good health.

This clone was picked up a small number of times. The chain is built from TRBV6-6 and TRBJ2-7, with D possibly being TRBD1 (6 bases). The ends were cut back, 1 base at V and 3 bases at J, with 10 bases in the middle. CDR3 length: 14 amino acids. Germline assignment: CDR1 MNHNY and CDR2 SVGAGI (reference sequence). The CDR3: CASSYFGQSYEQYF. CDR3 nucleotides: TGTGCCAGCAGTTACTTCGGACAGAGCTACGAGCAGTACTTC.

This chain connects TRBV7-9 to TRBJ1-1, with a tentative D call TRBD1 (6 bases). Germline lookup yields CDR1 SEHNR and CDR2 FQNEAQ (reference sequence). Trimming cost V 10 bases and J 1 base, with 16 bases left between them. The CDR3 extends over 14 amino acids. Written as DNA, the CDR3 is TGTGCCACCGGATCGACAGGCCCGAACACTGAAGCTTTCTTT. This translates into CATGSTGPNTEAFF.

The chain links TRBV18 to TRBJ2-7, with 8 bases that match TRBD1. The CDR3 loop spans 13 amino acids. CDR1 and CDR2 (germline): KGHSH, LQKENI. V shed 4 bases and J 5 bases; nucleotides not matched to a gene: 4. CDR3 DNA sequence: TGTGCCAGCTCACTGGGACAGGCCCACGAGCAGTACTTC. It codes for CASSLGQAHEQYF. The full variable domain, with the rest looked up from reference TRBV18 and TRBJ2-7, is NAGVMQNPRHLVRRRGQEARLRCSPMKGHSHVYWYRQLPEEGLKFMVYLQKENIIDESGMPKERFSAEFPKEGPSILRIQQVVRGDSAAYFCASSLGQAHEQYFGPGTRLTVT.

J is TRBJ1-1 and V is TRBV25-1, with D perhaps matching TRBD1 (5 bases). This CDR3 is built from 13 residues. The germline gives CDR1 MGHDK, CDR2 SYGVNS. V lost 0 bases to trimming and J lost 9 bases, with 11 bases between them. CDR3 amino acids: CASSEYTTEKAFF. DNA of the CDR3: TGTGCCAGCAGTGAATATACGACAGAAAAAGCTTTCTTT.

This clone appeared a few times. The V and J genes are TRBV20-1 and TRBJ1-1, with D uncertain. Germline loops: CDR1 DFQATT, CDR2 SNEGSKA (reference sequence). V was trimmed by 0 bases and J by 9 bases, leaving 5 bases between them. The CDR3 contains 10 residues. This CDR3 reads CSARDFKAFF. The CDR3, as DNA: TGCAGTGCTAGAGATTTTAAAGCTTTCTTT.

The rearrangement uses TRBV19 and TRBJ2-3; TRBD2 agrees at 10 bases. The junction had 5 bases not matched to a gene; V was cut back by 6 bases and J by 2 bases. Germline V gives CDR1 LNHDA, CDR2 SQIVND (reference sequence). There are 15 residues in the CDR3. The CDR3 here is CASRSAGGLTDTQYF. CDR3 DNA: TGTGCCAGTAGATCAGCGGGAGGGCTCACAGATACGCAGTATTTT.

This clone showed up many times. J is TRBJ2-1 and V is TRBV7-9; no definite D call. In germline, CDR1 is SEHNR, CDR2 FQNEAQ (reference sequence). This CDR3 region has 8 residues. The ends were cut back, 4 bases at V and 13 bases at J, with 2 bases in the middle. Here the CDR3 DNA reads TGTGCCAGCAGCTCACAGTTCTTC. It specifies CASSSQFF.

The chain employs TRBV9 and TRBJ2-1, with a weak D call TRBD1 (5 bases). V lost 2 bases and J lost 10, with 7 bases in between. The CDR3 contains 11 residues. Germline CDR1 reads SGDLS; CDR2 reads YYNGEE. CDR3 sequence (DNA): TGTGCCAGCAGCGTGGGGCAAGAGCAGTTCTTC. Translation gives CASSVGQEQFF.

This clone was seen a handful of times. The chain combines TRBV6-5 with TRBJ2-7; 10 positions agree with TRBD2. V gave up 6 bases and J gave up 2 bases; unmatched junction bases: 7. This CDR3 has 15 residues. CDR1 MNHEY and CDR2 SVGAGI come from the germline V gene. The CDR3 sequence: CASSPDSGRAYEQYF. The DNA of the CDR3 is TGTGCCAGCAGCCCCGACAGCGGGAGGGCCTACGAGCAGTACTTC.

This clone appeared a few times. J is TRBJ2-7 and V is TRBV27; TRBD1 matches at 7 bases. CDR3 length equals 17 residues. Trimming at V came to 7 bases and at J to 0 bases, leaving 15 bases not matched to a gene. CDR1 is MNHEY, CDR2 SMNVEV, per germline (reference sequence). In nucleotides, the CDR3 is TGTGCCAGCAATCCGGGACAGCTACCACTTTACTCCTACGAGCAGTACGTC. Translated: CASNPGQLPLYSYEQYV.

V and J are TRBV6-5 and TRBJ1-2; no definite D call. Between the trimmed V and J ends, which lost 5 bases and 4 bases, there was a span of 11 bases. Germline CDR1 reads MNHEY; CDR2 reads SVGAGI. This CDR3 is built from 13 residues. The CDR3 here is CASSQRASYGYTF. In DNA, the CDR3 is TGTGCCAGCAGTCAACGGGCCTCCTATGGCTACACCTTC.

V is TRBV19 and J is TRBJ2-7; 9 bases map to TRBD1. Trimming removed 7 bases from V and 3 bases from J; junction bases left unmatched: 7. The CDR3 is 14 residues long. Germline assignment: CDR1 LNHDA and CDR2 SQIVND (reference sequence). In DNA form, the CDR3 reads TGTGCCAGTACTCCGGGACAGGGTTACTACGAGCAGTACTTC. Protein sequence: CASTPGQGYYEQYF. The full variable domain, its missing parts supplied by reference TRBV19 and TRBJ2-7, is DGGITQSPKYLFRKEGQNVTLSCEQNLNHDAMYWYRQDPGQGLRLIYYSQIVNDFQKGDIAEGYSVSREKKESFPLTVTSAQKNPTAFYLCASTPGQGYYEQYFGPGTRLTVT.

Concerning this clone itself: The same CDR3 can be traced to other DNA sequences in this sample. This CDR3 is CASSLDRANTEAFF. The CDR3 DNA is TGCGCCAGCAGCTTGGACAGGGCTAACACTGAAGCTTTCTTT. The V gene is TRBV5-1, the J gene TRBJ1-1, with D possibly matching TRBD1 (6 bases). Trimming took 0 bases from V and 2 from J, leaving 8 bases between them. In germline, CDR1 is SGHRS, CDR2 YFSETQ. The CDR3 covers 14 residues.

In its sample, this clone was seen once. J is TRBJ2-2 and V is TRBV13, with TRBD2 as a possible D gene (5 bases). The CDR3 runs 14 residues. Deletions cut 5 bases from V and 5 bases from J, with 12 bases between. In germline, CDR1 is PRHDT, CDR2 FYEKMQ (reference sequence). As DNA, the CDR3 is TGTGCCAGCAGCGGGAGCACGAGAACCGGGGAGCTGTTTTTT. As protein: CASSGSTRTGELFF.

This clone appeared a few times. This chain joins TRBV9 and TRBJ1-2, with a weak D call TRBD1 (5 bases). Trimming took off 2 bases at V and 7 bases at J, with 15 bases between the two ends. CDR1 is SGDLS and CDR2 is YYNGEE in the germline V gene. The CDR3 length is 14 residues. CDR3 amino acids: CASSVSGRAVGYTF. DNA for the CDR3: TGTGCCAGCAGCGTTAGCGGCAGGGCTGTTGGCTACACCTTC.

CDR3 in amino acids: CASSFKSGTTDTQYF. The CDR3 coding sequence is TGTGCCAGCAGCTTTAAGTCCGGGACCACAGATACGCAGTATTTT. This chain joins TRBV7-3 and TRBJ2-3, with D perhaps TRBD1 or TRBD2 (5 bases each). Germline V gene data show CDR1 as SGHTA and CDR2 as FQGTGA. The V gene lost 3 bases and the J gene lost 2 bases, with 12 bases spanning the gap. The CDR3 runs to 15 residues.

The rearrangement joins TRBV7-2 to TRBJ2-7, with 13 nucleotides matching TRBD2. After removal of 4 bases from V and 4 bases from J, the junction contained 10 bases not matched to a gene. The CDR3 consists of 17 residues. Germline V gene lookup returns CDR1 SGHTA and CDR2 FQGNSA. DNA for the CDR3: TGTGCCAGCAGCTCCCGGACTAGCGGGAGTTACGTTTACGAGCAGTACTTC. Protein product: CASSSRTSGSYVYEQYF. Together with reference TRBV7-2 and TRBJ2-7, the CDR3 gives the full variable domain: GAGVSQSPSNKVTEKGKDVELRCDPISGHTALYWYRQSLGQGLEFLIYFQGNSAPDKSGLPSDRFSAERTGGSVSTLTIQRTQQEDSAVYLCASSSRTSGSYVYEQYFGPGTRLTVT.

The V and J genes are TRBV7-3 and TRBJ2-1, with D unresolved. Trimming left V 2 bases short and J 1 base short, with 6 bases between. This CDR3 is 14 amino acids long. From germline, CDR1 is SGHTA and CDR2 FQGTGA. The CDR3 nucleotides are TGTGCCAGCAGCTTATCATGGTCCTACAATGAGCAGTTCTTC. Residues: CASSLSWSYNEQFF.

The chain uses TRBV5-6 and TRBJ2-5; weak D call: TRBD1 (6 bases). This CDR3 region has 15 residues. Germline CDR1 is SGHDT and CDR2 is YYEEEE. Trimming removed 4 bases at V and 4 bases at J, with 17 bases between. The CDR3 bases are TGTGCCAGCAGCCGAGTTAGTACAGGGAGAGAGACCCAGTACTTC. Protein: CASSRVSTGRETQYF.

The chain links TRBV30 to TRBJ2-7, with 7 bases matching TRBD1. The junction had 5 bases not matched to a gene; V was cut back by 1 base and J by 2 bases. CDR3 size: 14 residues. The germline V gene has CDR1 GTSNPN and CDR2 SVGIG (reference sequence). CDR3 region: CAWSGMGQTYEQYF. The CDR3 DNA reads TGTGCCTGGAGTGGCATGGGACAGACCTACGAGCAGTACTTC. The whole variable domain, remainder taken from reference TRBV30 and TRBJ2-7, is SQTIHQWPATLVQPVGSPLSLECTVEGTSNPNLYWYRQAAGRGLQLLFYSVGIGQISSEVPQNLSASRPQDRQFILSSKKLLLSDSGFYLCAWSGMGQTYEQYFGPGTRLTVT.

This clone was detected a few times. The CDR3 sequence: CASSLQPGTPNTEAFF. CDR3 DNA sequence: TGTGCCAGCAGCCTCCAGCCCGGGACACCGAACACTGAAGCTTTCTTT. The chain recombines TRBV4-2 with TRBJ1-1; D is perhaps TRBD1 (6 bases). The germline gives CDR1 LGHNA, CDR2 YNFKEQ. The CDR3 contains 16 residues. Trimming stripped 4 bases from V and 1 base from J, with 16 bases between.

This clone has more than one count but fewer than ten. This chain connects TRBV6-5 to TRBJ1-6; D remains ambiguous. Germline values: CDR1 MNHEY, CDR2 SVGAGI. The CDR3 loop spans 12 amino acids. The V and J ends lost 6 bases and 9 bases respectively, with 9 bases between them. For the CDR3, the DNA is TGTGCCAGCAGCCCGTTGGGTTCACCCCTCCACTTT. Translating it yields CASSPLGSPLHF.

The chain employs TRBV14 and TRBJ1-2; D not certain. The germline CDR1 and CDR2 sequences are SGHDN and FVKESK. V lost 0 bases and J 3 bases, leaving 11 bases between the germline ends. The CDR3 extends over 15 amino acids. The CDR3 bases are TGTGCCAGCAGCCAAGAGTTTACAGCCCACTATGGCTACACCTTC. Protein product: CASSQEFTAHYGYTF.

The J gene is TRBJ1-2, the V gene TRBV10-3; no clear D gene. V was shortened by 4 bases and J by 0 bases, with 6 bases between the two germline ends. This CDR3 region has 13 residues. Per germline, CDR1 ENHRY and CDR2 SYGVKD. The CDR3 DNA sequence: TGTGCCATCAGTGTGAATTCTAACTATGGCTACACCTTC. The encoded protein is CAISVNSNYGYTF.